This is a list of T cell receptor beta chains from one sample in a study of cytomegalovirus exposure and HLA in healthy donors. Repertoires were generated with immunoSEQ multiplex PCR, while TCRdb's copy carries only in-frame clones and drops some. The sample yields some 160,000 clones, 60% to 85% seen once. Material: PBMCs. These TCRs come from a woman in her thirties in good health and CMV-seronegative. Both conserved end residues are part of each CDR3. A D gene is named only where the DNA matches it firmly.

D: -; V: TRBV28; CDR3: CASSLDSFSYGYTF
D: -; V: TRBV6-1; CDR3: CASSQESSYNSPLHF
D: -; V: TRBV7-3; CDR3: CASSFLGGDTQYF
D: -; V: TRBV15; CDR3: CATGVTGSTNEKLFF
D: -; V: TRBV2; CDR3: CASTEPYSYEQYF
D: TRBD2; V: TRBV7-3; CDR3: CASSTGTSGGHYNEQFF
D: TRBD1; V: TRBV30; CDR3: CAWSLGQGYTEAFF
D: TRBD1; V: TRBV6-5; CDR3: CASSYTRGSGNTIYF
D: TRBD2; V: TRBV10-3; CDR3: CATSPTSGATDTQYF
D: TRBD2; V: TRBV27; CDR3: CASSLKLAGDPDTQYF
D: TRBD1; V: TRBV6-5; CDR3: CASSSTGNNSPLHF
D: -; V: TRBV7-2; CDR3: CASRPVVAGTDTQYF
D: TRBD1; V: TRBV5-1; CDR3: CASSSGTGLGEQYF
D: -; V: TRBV5-4; CDR3: CASSLDSLNTIYF
D: -; V: TRBV11-3; CDR3: CASSPGPTYEQYF
D: -; V: TRBV30; CDR3: CAWAQQGSWYGYTF
D: TRBD1; V: TRBV7-3; CDR3: CASRSGTGEADTQYF
D: -; V: TRBV14; CDR3: CASSQMTALYGYTF